This TCR beta chain came from a study of graft-versus-host responses after intestinal transplantation. Whole-study context: Transplant recipients had multivisceral, liver-intestinal, or isolated intestinal grafts. Every recipient had anti-thymocyte globulin induction and three to four years of tacrolimus plus steroids. Regarding the study as a whole: Allografts of patients with graft-donor T cell macrochimerism showed high graft-versus-host to host-versus-graft clone ratios.

Libraries were prepared by immunoSEQ multiplex PCR; TCRdb keeps only in-frame clonotypes and omits some of them. The table records 85,000 to 110,000 clones, 93% of them present only once. Worth noting for this clone: The antigen remains undetermined.

The input for sequencing was unstimulated CD8+ T cells sorted from spleen or lymph node cells, taken before intestinal transplant. The clonotype originates from a human donor who received an intestinal transplant.

CDR3 DNA sequence: TGTGCCAGCAGTGAAGCCGGGCCAGGATCCTACTATGGCTACACCTTC. Protein sequence: CASSEAGPGSYYGYTF. V usage is TRBV2 and J usage is TRBJ1-2; D uncertain. Deletions cut 0 bases from V and 3 bases from J, with 14 bases between. The length of the CDR3 is 16 residues. Germline V gene data show CDR1 as SNHLY and CDR2 as FYNNEI. Full variable domain (outside the CDR3, taken from reference TRBV2 and TRBJ1-2): EPEVTQTPSHQVTQMGQEVILRCVPISNHLYFYWYRQILGQKVEFLVSFYNNEISEKSEIFDDQFSVERPDGSNFTLKIRSTKLEDSAMYFCASSEAGPGSYYGYTFGSGTRLTVV.